A single sample gave rise to the 10 T cell receptor beta chains below, sequenced in a study of OX40 agonist ivuxolimab in advanced cancers. TCRdb's copy holds only in-frame clones and misses some; the assay was immunoSEQ multiplex PCR. The sample carries tens of thousands of clones, around 83% recorded once. The sequencing here drew on CD4+ or CD8+ T cells sorted from blood, taken in a trial of the OX40 agonist ivuxolimab. These receptors came from an adult with an advanced solid tumor such as melanoma, head and neck, liver or kidney cancer.

The chain is built from TRBV7-3 and TRBJ2-1; TRBD2 matches at 9 bases. This CDR3 contains 15 residues. Germline V lookup: CDR1 SGHTA, CDR2 FQGTGA. Trimming at V came to 5 bases and at J to 0 bases, leaving 2 bases not matched to a gene. Written as DNA, the CDR3 is TGTGCCAGCAGCGATAGCGGGAGCTCCTACAATGAGCAGTTCTTC. This codes for CASSDSGSSYNEQFF.

V usage is TRBV2 and J usage is TRBJ1-3; possible D gene TRBD1, 5 bases. Per the germline V gene, CDR1 is SNHLY and CDR2 is FYNNEI. Deletions cut 8 bases from V and 2 bases from J, with 13 bases between. The CDR3 consists of 14 residues. CDR3 in DNA: TGTGCCAGCGCAACCGGGGGGGCTGGAAACACCATATATTTT. This sequence encodes CASATGGAGNTIYF.

Written as DNA, the CDR3 is TGTGCCAGCAGTTTGACTAGCGGGCGTGAGCAGTACTTC. Protein: CASSLTSGREQYF. The chain carries TRBV6-5 and TRBJ2-7, with 10 bases lining up with TRBD2. CDR3 size: 13 residues. Per germline, CDR1 MNHEY and CDR2 SVGAGI. Trimming cost V 4 bases and J 7 bases; bases outside gene matches: 4.

J is TRBJ2-5 and V is TRBV28; D might be TRBD2 (5 bases). Germline lookup yields CDR1 MDHEN and CDR2 SYDVKM. The CDR3 has 16 amino acids. The V end lost 4 bases, the J end lost 2 bases, and 17 bases lay between the germline ends. Here the CDR3 DNA reads TGTGCCAGCAGTTCTGGTGGTTGGACGGGGCAAGAGACCCAGTACTTC. Its translation: CASSSGGWTGQETQYF.

The genes are TRBV12-5 and TRBJ2-7, with TRBD1 identical over 11 bases. Germline lookup yields CDR1 LGHNT and CDR2 FRNRAP. J was trimmed by 6 bases and V by 2 bases; bases with no gene match: 9. The CDR3 has 16 residues. The CDR3 sequence is CASGLSMGQGVGEQYF. CDR3 nucleotides: TGTGCTAGTGGTTTGAGTATGGGACAGGGGGTAGGCGAGCAGTACTTC. Full variable domain (outside the CDR3, taken from reference TRBV12-5 and TRBJ2-7): DARVTQTPRHKVTEMGQEVTMRCQPILGHNTVFWYRQTMMQGLELLAYFRNRAPLDDSGMPKDRFSAEMPDATLATLKIQPSEPRDSAVYFCASGLSMGQGVGEQYFGPGTRLTVT.

This clone was seen a few times. The V call is TRBV5-1, the J call TRBJ1-5; possible D gene TRBD1, 5 bases. The CDR3 runs to 14 residues. The V end lost 7 bases, the J end lost 2 bases, and 13 bases lay between the germline ends. In germline, CDR1 is SGHRS, CDR2 YFSETQ. The CDR3 sequence: CASRPWGGNQPQHF. The CDR3 bases are TGCGCCAGCCGACCTTGGGGGGGCAATCAGCCCCAGCATTTT.

The chain uses TRBV10-2 and TRBJ2-7, with 10 bases lining up with TRBD2. This CDR3 comprises 17 residues. CDR1 and CDR2 (germline): WSHSY, SAAADI. The J segment lost 0 bases and the V segment lost 5 bases, leaving 10 bases of the junction unmatched. The CDR3 DNA reads as TGCGCCAGCAGTTGGATTAGCGGGAGGACAAGCTCCTACGAGCAGTACTTC. Translation: CASSWISGRTSSYEQYF.

In this sample, this clone turned up a few times. This chain joins TRBV15 and TRBJ2-3; 10 bases map to TRBD2. Germline trimming cut 0 bases from V and 1 base from J; bases unmatched to any gene: 4. Germline lookup yields CDR1 LNHNV and CDR2 YYDKDF (reference sequence). The CDR3 is made up of 17 amino acids. This CDR3 reads CATSREIGTSGTDTQYF. The CDR3, as DNA: TGTGCCACCAGCAGAGAGATTGGGACTAGCGGCACAGATACGCAGTATTTT.

The chain carries TRBV10-3 and TRBJ2-1; the match to TRBD2 covers 14 bases. The V and J ends lost 0 bases and 9 bases, in that order; junction bases with no gene match: 4. This CDR3 is built from 16 residues. Germline CDR1 and CDR2: ENHRY and SYGVKD. CDR3 region: CAISESTSGRVGEQFF. CDR3 coding DNA: TGTGCCATCAGTGAGTCGACTAGCGGGAGGGTGGGTGAGCAGTTCTTC.

The chain employs TRBV9 and TRBJ2-1; no firm D call. Per the germline V gene, CDR1 is SGDLS and CDR2 is YYNGEE. CDR3 length: 16 amino acids. Trimming stripped 3 bases from V and 6 bases from J, with 19 bases between. CDR3 region: CASSGWTLGKGNEQFF. CDR3 in DNA: TGTGCCAGCAGCGGATGGACCTTGGGCAAAGGCAATGAGCAGTTCTTC. The entire variable domain, with the rest obtained from reference TRBV9 and TRBJ2-1, is as follows: DSGVTQTPKHLITATGQRVTLRCSPRSGDLSVYWYQQSLDQGLQFLIQYYNGEERAKGNILERFSAQQFPDLHSELNLSSLELGDSALYFCASSGWTLGKGNEQFFGPGTRLTVL.